This TCR beta chain is drawn from a study of early T cells in non-severe SARS-CoV-2 infection (dated by TCRdb to about 2021). In the study overall: Bulk RNA from unsorted whole blood was used for TCR sequencing, so alpha and beta chains could not be paired.

Library preparation was by 5' RACE. Instrument used: NextSeq 500. Unique molecular identifiers were attached to individual cDNA molecules in the TCR library protocol so that sequencing error and PCR bias could be corrected. Sequencing covered both TCR alpha and beta chains, and within each sample the abundances of alpha and beta sequences were tightly co-correlated. The published analysis was carried out like this. V gene, J gene and CDR3 annotation of TCR sequences was performed with Decombinator V4. TCRs were defined as expanded if a significant change between any two time points was detected under a Poisson model with p below 0.0001. TCR abundances were normalised to the total number of TCRs sequenced per sample and were expressed as counts per million. MAIT TCRs were defined by TRAV1-2 paired with TRAJ12, TRAJ20 or TRAJ33, and iNKT TCRs by TRAV10 paired with TRAJ18. A search of VDJdb, accessed on 1 November 2021, was run for TCRs annotated to CMV, EBV and SARS-CoV-2, with TCRs annotated for multiple antigens excluded. TCRdb reprocessed the public reads (quality trimming at Q25 with fastp, clone calling with MiXCR) and kept in-frame beta chains. Each entry merges the rows of one CDR3 protein and shows their most common DNA and genes. The V and J calls were not made by the authors but by TCRdb's processing. The table for this sample lists 75,000 to 100,000 distinct CDR3 sequences; around 15% of them were counted only once. Of the sample, roughly 9.7% falls within the top ten clones.

For this clonotype: Its cognate antigen has yet to be identified. No much larger clone exists at a distance of one base, and base qualities are not known.

Set within a cohort of healthcare workers in London, UK, this nested case-control study involved weekly PCR testing of nasopharyngeal swabs along with blood sampling. Healthcare workers were recruited between 23 and 31 March 2020, during the week of the UK lockdown, and were followed weekly for up to roughly 16 weeks. Broad study findings and their caveats: VDJdb matching was skewed toward anti-spike CD8 responses and likely underestimated virus-specific expansions, missing private and CD4 specificities.

Germline trimming amounts to 3 bases on V and 3 bases on J, with 4 as the count of junction bases outside the gene matches. From cysteine to phenylalanine, the CDR3 is 15 amino acids long. Only CDR3 DNA is held: 45 bases, read in frame from base 1. Sequenced: whole blood. The V gene is TRBV12-3 or TRBV12-4 and the J gene is TRBJ1-5; the central 8 bases match TRBD1. The clonotype comes from an adult who was a healthcare worker with PCR-confirmed SARS-CoV-2 infection or an uninfected control (not recorded which). The nucleotide sequence reads as follows: TGTGCCAGCAGTTTCGACAGGGGACCCAATCAGCCCCAGCATTTT. Its protein is CASSFDRGPNQPQHF.